The clone carrying this TCR beta chain was recorded only once. What it binds is unknown. The data stem from a study of cytomegalovirus exposure and HLA in healthy donors. Findings and limits, study-wide: The sole available immune exposure information was CMV serostatus. TCR beta V- and J-gene trimming, according to a later analysis, was linked to a missense DCLRE1C variant. A later analysis found TCR association rates differed by HLA locus, highest for DRB1 and lowest for HLA-C. An Asian-associated ancestry cluster reportedly showed fewer N-insertions than the approximately 600-donor mean in a later analysis.

J was trimmed by 7 bases and V by 1 base; bases with no gene match: 10. The CDR3 covers 18 residues. From germline, CDR1 is LGHNA and CDR2 YSLEER. It was with 60 Vbeta and 13 Jbeta primers that the PCR ran. Using immunoSEQ multiplex PCR, the repertoire was profiled, and TCRdb retains in-frame clones only, with some absent. The table has 180,000 or so clones, 60% to 85% seen once; the top ten hold roughly 3%. What was sequenced was PBMCs. The clonotype was recovered from a male donor in good health and CMV-seronegative. The chain uses TRBV4-3 and TRBJ1-6, with TRBD1 matching 10 bases. CDR3 sequence (DNA): TGCGCCAGCAGCCAAGGGGGAGCCGGGACAGGGGAGAATTCACCCCTCCACTTT. Its protein product is CASSQGGAGTGENSPLHF.